This is a list of T cell receptor beta chains from one sample in a study of post-analysis software for immune sequencing data. TCRdb re-called the PCR reads with MiXCR, one entry per CDR3 protein. The sample contains roughly 800,000 distinct CDR3 sequences, about half of which appear only once. Sequencing was carried out using blood. These receptors came from a girl under 18 with multiple sclerosis. The CDR3 runs from the conserved cysteine through the conserved F or W. Each record gives: V gene, D gene, J gene, clone size, CDR3 protein, CDR3 DNA. The D gene is left open where the match is weak. Clone size appears in some rows only: once, few, many, or a class for an expanded clone.

TRBV28	TRBD2	TRBJ2-5	few	CASSLPSGRGQETQYF	TGTGCCAGCAGTTTACCGAGCGGGAGAGGCCAAGAGACCCAGTACTTC
TRBV20-1	-	TRBJ2-1	-	CSARDPARSDEQFF	TGCAGTGCTAGAGATCCCGCAAGGTCCGATGAGCAGTTCTTC
TRBV4-1	-	TRBJ2-1	-	CASSQEFGGSSPYNEQFF	TGCGCCAGCAGCCAAGAATTTGGTGGGAGTAGTCCCTACAATGAGCAGTTCTTC
TRBV9	-	TRBJ2-3	many	CASSRKNRETATDTQYF	TGTGCCAGCAGCAGGAAGAACAGGGAAACCGCGACAGATACGCAGTATTTT
TRBV12-3/TRBV12-4	-	TRBJ2-1	-	CASTESGVKRETQFF	TGTGCCAGCACTGAATCGGGAGTGAAGAGGGAGACCCAGTTCTTC
TRBV6-5	-	TRBJ1-2	few	CASMFPGAYGYTF	TGTGCCAGCATGTTTCCAGGGGCATATGGCTACACCTTC
TRBV30	-	TRBJ1-2	few	CARKGHGYTF	TGTGCCCGTAAGGGGCACGGCTACACCTTC
TRBV5-6	TRBD1	TRBJ2-4	-	CASSLDRGNIQYF	TGTGCCAGCAGCTTGGACAGGGGAAACATTCAGTACTTC
TRBV12-3/TRBV12-4	TRBD2	TRBJ2-3	few	CASSPAGTSERDTQYF	TGTGCCAGCAGTCCCGCCGGGACTAGCGAGCGAGATACGCAGTATTTT
TRBV4-1	TRBD2	TRBJ2-7	-	CASSQEASGNSYEQYF	TGCGCCAGCAGCCAAGAGGCTAGCGGGAACTCCTACGAGCAGTACTTC
TRBV20-1	TRBD2	TRBJ2-7	-	CSARELAGNYEQYF	TGCAGTGCTAGGGAGCTAGCGGGGAACTACGAGCAGTACTTC
TRBV2	TRBD1	TRBJ2-4	few	CASREQGAGNIQYF	TGTGCCAGCAGGGAGCAGGGGGCAGGGAACATTCAGTACTTC
TRBV3-1	-	TRBJ1-2	-	CASSPSPTNYGHTF	TGTGCCAGCAGCCCGTCTCCGACTAACTATGGCCACACCTTC
TRBV13	-	TRBJ2-7	-	CASSSWTIPYEQYF	TGTGCCAGCAGCTCCTGGACTATCCCCTACGAGCAGTACTTC
TRBV29-1	TRBD1	TRBJ2-7	-	CSAAGTGGSSLEQYF	TGCAGCGCCGCCGGGACAGGGGGCTCCTCCCTCGAGCAGTACTTC
TRBV13	TRBD1	TRBJ2-1	once	CASSRGTAYNEQFF	TGTGCCAGCAGCCGAGGGACAGCCTACAATGAGCAGTTCTTC
TRBV12-3/TRBV12-4	TRBD2	TRBJ2-5	-	CASRSGLVVRETQYF	TGTGCCAGCAGGTCGGGACTAGTGGTTCGGGAGACCCAGTACTTC
TRBV29-1	TRBD1	TRBJ2-7	-	CSVGAGQGYF	TGCAGCGTCGGGGCGGGACAGGGGTACTTC
TRBV6-5	-	TRBJ2-7	many	CASSYSSGGEQYF	TGTGCCAGCAGTTACTCGTCCGGGGGCGAGCAGTACTTC
TRBV12-3/TRBV12-4	-	TRBJ2-1	few	CASSLTSRSSNEQFF	TGTGCCAGCAGCCTGACTAGTAGGAGTAGTAATGAGCAGTTCTTC
TRBV11-2	-	TRBJ2-5	-	CASSRVPGETQYF	TGTGCCAGCAGCCGGGTCCCAGGGGAGACCCAGTACTTC
TRBV5-6	-	TRBJ2-1	few	CASTSAANEQFF	TGTGCCAGCACGAGTGCGGCCAATGAGCAGTTCTTC
TRBV29-1	-	TRBJ2-3	few	CSVEETLRTGTDTQYF	TGCAGCGTTGAAGAGACCTTGAGGACCGGGACAGATACGCAGTATTTT
TRBV6-6	-	TRBJ2-3	-	CASSFPSDTQYF	TGTGCCAGCAGTTTCCCGTCAGATACGCAGTATTTT
TRBV20-1	-	TRBJ1-6	-	CSASTGYNSLLHF	TGCAGTGCTAGCACCGGGTATAATTCACTCCTCCACTTT
TRBV7-8	-	TRBJ2-1	-	CASSPGRVGGNNEQFF	TGTGCCAGCAGCCCAGGTCGGGTGGGAGGAAACAATGAGCAGTTCTTC
TRBV12-3/TRBV12-4	-	TRBJ2-3	-	CASSSHLNEGRPAYTQYF	TGTGCCAGCAGTTCCCACCTAAACGAGGGTCGACCAGCGTATACGCAGTATTTT
TRBV5-1	-	TRBJ2-1	few	CASSLITGGNEQFF	TGCGCCAGCAGCTTGATCACAGGAGGAAATGAGCAGTTCTTC
TRBV29-1	-	TRBJ1-1	-	CSVPRGNTEAFF	TGCAGCGTTCCTCGGGGGAACACTGAAGCTTTCTTT
TRBV18	-	TRBJ2-1	-	CASSPDSSQDEQFF	TGTGCCAGCTCACCCGATAGCTCCCAGGATGAGCAGTTCTTC
TRBV28	-	TRBJ1-2	few	CASSDLGDLIYGYTF	TGTGCCAGCAGCGACCTCGGGGATCTGATCTATGGCTACACCTTC
TRBV14	-	TRBJ2-3	-	CASSQVNGLADTQYF	TGTGCCAGCAGCCAAGTCAACGGGCTTGCAGATACGCAGTATTTT
TRBV29-1	-	TRBJ2-1	many	CSVSRGAGYEQFF	TGCAGCGTCTCCAGGGGGGCGGGTTATGAGCAGTTCTTC
TRBV7-6	-	TRBJ2-1	-	CASSLMATSSYNEQFF	TGTGCCAGCAGCTTAATGGCGACAAGTTCCTACAATGAGCAGTTCTTC
TRBV12-3/TRBV12-4	-	TRBJ2-7	-	CASSGQKEYPYEQYF	TGTGCCAGCAGTGGCCAAAAGGAGTACCCCTACGAGCAGTACTTC
TRBV7-8	-	TRBJ2-7	many	CASSFGEAYEQYF	TGTGCCAGCAGCTTCGGAGAGGCCTACGAGCAGTACTTC
TRBV7-9	-	TRBJ1-4	-	CASRDKYGDATNEKLFF	TGTGCCAGCAGGGACAAGTATGGGGATGCAACTAATGAAAAACTGTTTTTT
TRBV5-1	-	TRBJ2-1	few	CASSLEGTDYNEQFF	TGCGCCAGCAGCTTGGAGGGAACTGACTACAATGAGCAGTTCTTC
TRBV7-9	TRBD2	TRBJ2-3	-	CASSSETSGKGTDTQYF	TGTGCCAGCAGCTCCGAGACTAGCGGCAAAGGGACAGATACGCAGTATTTT
TRBV3-1	TRBD1	TRBJ1-2	-	CASSQRQGVYYGYTF	TGTGCCAGCAGCCAAAGACAGGGGGTATACTATGGCTACACCTTC
TRBV12-3/TRBV12-4	-	TRBJ2-5	few	CASSPTSVGETQYF	TGTGCCAGCAGCCCCACCTCGGTGGGAGAGACCCAGTACTTC
TRBV20-1	TRBD2	TRBJ2-1	-	CSAETTSGRLGGYNEQFF	TGCAGTGCCGAAACTACTAGCGGGAGGCTCGGAGGGTACAATGAGCAGTTCTTC